Shown below are 21 T cell receptor beta chains from a single sample sequenced in a study of blood T cell repertoires in COVID-19. TCRdb's copy holds only in-frame clones and misses some; the assay was immunoSEQ multiplex PCR. The sample has 95,000 to 110,000 clones, roughly 84% seen once. Specimen: peripheral blood. Every receptor here comes from a human donor in a cohort sampled during active COVID-19.

Only a few counts were recorded for this clone. The genes are TRBV30 and TRBJ1-6; TRBD1 agrees at 8 bases. CDR1 GTSNPN and CDR2 SVGIG come from the germline V gene (reference sequence). After removal of 1 base from V and 9 bases from J, the junction contained 5 bases not matched to a gene. The CDR3 consists of 14 residues. CDR3 protein: CAWSDRGRGSPLHF. DNA for the CDR3: TGTGCCTGGAGTGACAGGGGGAGAGGTTCACCCCTCCACTTT.

J is TRBJ2-2 and V is TRBV9; D not resolved. Germline assignment: CDR1 SGDLS and CDR2 YYNGEE. This CDR3 is 13 amino acids long. V was trimmed by 3 bases and J by 4 bases, leaving 7 bases between them. The CDR3: CASSGVGTGELFF. The CDR3 DNA follows: TGTGCCAGCAGCGGCGTTGGCACCGGGGAGCTGTTTTTT.

The rearrangement joins TRBV7-2 to TRBJ1-2, with 10 nucleotides matching TRBD1. The CDR3 extends over 14 amino acids. Germline V gene lookup returns CDR1 SGHTA and CDR2 FQGNSA. The V gene end was trimmed by 7 bases and the J gene end by 6 bases; junction bases not matched to a gene: 8. In DNA form, the CDR3 reads TGTGCCAGCAACCCTGCCGGGACAGGGGATGGCTACACCTTC. It yields the protein CASNPAGTGDGYTF.

The chain has TRBV7-9 and TRBJ1-2, with TRBD1 matching 11 bases. The CDR3 spans 14 residues. V lost 1 base to trimming and J lost 8 bases; unmatched junction nucleotides: 3. Germline assignment: CDR1 SEHNR and CDR2 FQNEAQ (reference sequence). CDR3 protein: CASSLGTGGNGYTF. The CDR3 nucleotides read TGTGCCAGCAGCTTAGGGACAGGGGGCAACGGCTACACCTTC.

This clone was counted between two and nine times. The CDR3 here is CSASKWDGGSTPLHF. The CDR3 DNA is TGCAGTGCTAGTAAATGGGACGGGGGATCGACACCCCTCCACTTT. The chain recombines TRBV20-1 with TRBJ1-6, with D perhaps TRBD1 (5 bases). Trimming stripped 3 bases from V and 11 bases from J, with 20 bases between. From germline, CDR1 is DFQATT and CDR2 SNEGSKA (reference sequence). The CDR3 has 15 amino acids.

V and J are TRBV7-9 and TRBJ2-3, with TRBD2 as a possible D gene (6 bases). Germline lookup yields CDR1 SEHNR and CDR2 FQNEAQ (reference sequence). The CDR3 loop spans 16 amino acids. The ends were cut back, 7 bases at V and 4 bases at J, with 21 bases in the middle. CDR3 sequence reads: CASTPPDGGEADTQYF. The CDR3 region has the DNA TGTGCCAGCACTCCCCCGGACGGCGGGGAGGCAGATACGCAGTATTTT.

This chain joins TRBV5-8 and TRBJ2-5; 11 nucleotides line up with TRBD2. Per germline, CDR1 SGHTS and CDR2 YDEGEE. V dropped 2 bases and J dropped 2; count of bases not matched to a gene: 2. This CDR3 region has 15 residues. CDR3 nucleotides: TGTGCCAGCAGCTTTAGCGGGGGGGCGCAAGAGACCCAGTACTTC. Protein sequence: CASSFSGGAQETQYF.

Here the CDR3 reads CASSEEVAGAYEQYF. CDR3 coding DNA: TGTGCCAGCAGTGAAGAGGTAGCGGGAGCCTACGAGCAGTACTTC. This chain uses TRBV2 with TRBJ2-7, with 9 bases that match TRBD2. This CDR3 is built from 15 residues. The trim removed 1 base at V and 2 bases at J, leaving 3 bases unmatched. Germline CDR1 and CDR2: SNHLY and FYNNEI.

J is TRBJ2-5 and V is TRBV5-8; 11 bases fit TRBD1. V lost 4 bases and J lost 5; bases outside the gene matches: 10. The CDR3 is 16 amino acids. Germline CDR1 and CDR2: SGHTS and YDEGEE. The CDR3 is CASSPTRDRGGETQYF. The CDR3 region has the DNA TGTGCCAGCAGCCCCACCCGGGACAGGGGGGGGGAGACCCAGTACTTC.

V is TRBV30 and J is TRBJ1-2; 7 nucleotides agree with TRBD1. In germline, CDR1 is GTSNPN, CDR2 SVGIG (reference sequence). This CDR3 is built from 13 residues. The J segment lost 9 bases and the V segment lost 5 bases, leaving 12 bases of the junction unmatched. The CDR3 loop reads CAWAGQALSSYTF. The CDR3 DNA is TGTGCCTGGGCCGGACAGGCCCTGTCAAGCTACACCTTC.

The chain links TRBV25-1 to TRBJ1-2; 7 bases map to TRBD1. This CDR3 is built from 13 residues. V gave up 4 bases and J gave up 8 bases; unmatched junction bases: 7. The germline gives CDR1 MGHDK, CDR2 SYGVNS. CDR3 residues: CASSAYRGSGYTF. The CDR3 DNA follows: TGTGCCAGCAGTGCCTACAGGGGTAGCGGCTACACCTTC.

A note on this clone: One end of the junction is discordant with germline, which a read error may explain. The genes are TRBV7-9 and TRBJ2-7; D is uncertain. CDR1 is SEHNR, CDR2 FQNEAQ, per germline (reference sequence). CDR3 length: 14 amino acids. The CDR3 loop is CASSPLAFSDEQYF. The CDR3 coding sequence is TGTGCCAGCAGCCCCCTGGCCTTCTCCGACGAGCAGTACTTC.

The chain recombines TRBV19 with TRBJ2-3; D is possibly TRBD1 (6 bases). Germline V CDR1 and CDR2: LNHDA, SQIVND (reference sequence). Trimming removed 3 bases from V and 2 bases from J, with 9 bases in between. This CDR3 is built from 14 residues. The CDR3 bases are TGTGCCAGTAGTATTAACAGGGTCACAGATACGCAGTATTTT. As protein: CASSINRVTDTQYF.

This clone has a single count. The CDR3: CASSQDRLSGRSYNEQFF. The CDR3, as DNA: TGTGCCAGCAGCCAAGATAGACTTAGCGGGCGCTCCTACAATGAGCAGTTCTTC. This chain joins TRBV3-1 (or the pseudogene TRBV3-2) and TRBJ2-1; 7 bases match TRBD2. J was trimmed by 0 bases and V by 0 bases; bases with no gene match: 8. This CDR3 has 18 residues. Per the germline V gene, CDR1 is LGHDT and CDR2 is YNNKEL (reference sequence).

This clone was detected once. This chain joins TRBV6-4 and TRBJ2-1; D ambiguous. The germline V gene has CDR1 MRHNA and CDR2 SNTAGT. This CDR3 has 13 residues. V was clipped by 2 bases and J by 6 bases, with 8 bases between them. The CDR3 region has the DNA TGTGCCAGCAGTGACGGCCAGTCCAATGAGCAGTTCTTC. It is translated as CASSDGQSNEQFF.

This chain's CDR3 is CASSLGRGAGGEQFF. CDR3 DNA: TGCGCCAGCAGCTTGGGCCGGGGGGCCGGGGGTGAGCAGTTCTTC. The rearrangement joins TRBV5-1 to TRBJ2-1; D perhaps matches TRBD2 (7 bases). Germline loops: CDR1 SGHRS, CDR2 YFSETQ. V was trimmed by 0 bases and J by 9 bases, leaving 16 bases between them. The CDR3 length is 15 residues.

The DNA of the CDR3 is TGTGCCCCGAACCCTCACCGGGACAAGGACCCCACCATATATTTT. It specifies CAPNPHRDKDPTIYF. The V call is TRBV6-5, the J call TRBJ1-3; D might be TRBD1 (6 bases). Per the germline V gene, CDR1 is MNHEY and CDR2 is SVGAGI. The V gene lost 11 bases and the J gene lost 9 bases, with 26 bases spanning the gap. This CDR3 has 15 residues.

This clone was counted only a few times. This rearrangement joins TRBV19 to TRBJ1-2; possible D gene TRBD1, 6 bases. Germline V gene sequence: CDR1 LNHDA, CDR2 SQIVND (reference sequence). The length of the CDR3 is 14 residues. Trimming took 6 bases from V and 7 from J, leaving 18 bases between them. The CDR3 reads CASSLSEGVSGYTF. Here the CDR3 DNA reads TGTGCCAGTAGCCTCTCCGAGGGGGTGAGTGGCTACACCTTC. The whole variable domain, remainder taken from reference TRBV19 and TRBJ1-2, is DGGITQSPKYLFRKEGQNVTLSCEQNLNHDAMYWYRQDPGQGLRLIYYSQIVNDFQKGDIAEGYSVSREKKESFPLTVTSAQKNPTAFYLCASSLSEGVSGYTFGSGTRLTVV.

This chain joins TRBV29-1 and TRBJ1-5, with D hard to call. This CDR3 contains 13 residues. Trimming stripped 4 bases from V and 2 bases from J, with 9 bases between. Germline values: CDR1 SQVTM, CDR2 ANQGSEA. CDR3 sequence reads: CSVAPQRNQPQHF. The CDR3 DNA sequence: TGCAGCGTTGCTCCACAGCGCAATCAGCCCCAGCATTTT.

This chain uses TRBV10-1 with TRBJ2-2; either TRBD1 or TRBD2 may fit D (6 bases each). This CDR3 has 14 residues. The germline V gene has CDR1 WNHNN and CDR2 SYGVQD (reference sequence). The V gene lost 6 bases and the J gene lost 2 bases, with 10 bases spanning the gap. The CDR3 DNA is TGCGCCAGCAGGGAGGGACACAACACCGGGGAGCTGTTTTTT. Its protein is CASREGHNTGELFF.

This chain connects TRBV12-3 or TRBV12-4 to TRBJ1-5, with D perhaps TRBD1 (5 bases). This CDR3 spans 13 amino acids. The V end lost 5 bases, the J end lost 7 bases, and 12 bases lay between the germline ends. CDR3 residues: CASSPAGGQPQHF. The CDR3 DNA follows: TGTGCCAGCAGTCCTGCCGGGGGGCAGCCCCAGCATTTT.